The entry below gives a single T cell receptor beta chain sequence along with its context. Antigen: not known. This specimen belongs to a study of T cell responses to AZD1222 COVID-19 vaccine. Study-level results: Following two doses of AZD1222, Spike-specific TCR breadth and depth rose. CD4 TCRs linked to vaccination spanned spike, dominating at 160-218 and 743-854. Sampling that yielded the repertoires occurred only after the peak T cell response. Donors were chiefly white British, with a greater number of females, and clonal diversity was perhaps underestimated.

Sequenced by immunoSEQ multiplex PCR; TCRdb stores in-frame clones only, minus some. The profile covers approximately 93,000 clones, with about 91% appearing a single time and approximately 5% taken by the ten largest. The germline V gene has CDR1 KGHSH and CDR2 LQKENI. The V and J ends lost 3 bases and 3 bases, in that order; junction bases with no gene match: 10. The CDR3 loop spans 16 amino acids. This rearrangement joins TRBV18 to TRBJ1-2; TRBD1 matches at 7 bases. Material: peripheral blood, obtained 28 days after the second AZD1222 dose. The receptor was derived from an adult who received the AZD1222 COVID-19 vaccine. The CDR3 loop reads CASSPELTGLDYGYTF. CDR3 in DNA: TGTGCCAGCTCACCGGAATTGACAGGGCTGGACTATGGCTACACCTTC.